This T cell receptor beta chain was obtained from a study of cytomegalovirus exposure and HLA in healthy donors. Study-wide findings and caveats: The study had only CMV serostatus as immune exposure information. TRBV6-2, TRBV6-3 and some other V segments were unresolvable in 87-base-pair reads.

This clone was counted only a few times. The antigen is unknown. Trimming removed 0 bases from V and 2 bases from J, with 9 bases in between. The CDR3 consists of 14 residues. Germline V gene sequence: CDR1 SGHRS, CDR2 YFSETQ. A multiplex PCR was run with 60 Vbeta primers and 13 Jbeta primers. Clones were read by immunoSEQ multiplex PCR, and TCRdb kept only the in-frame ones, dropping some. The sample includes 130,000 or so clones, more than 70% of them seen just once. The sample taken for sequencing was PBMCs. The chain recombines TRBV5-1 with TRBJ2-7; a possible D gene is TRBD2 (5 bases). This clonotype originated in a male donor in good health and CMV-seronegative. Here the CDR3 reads CASSLAGETYEQYF. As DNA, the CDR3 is TGCGCCAGCAGCTTGGCTGGGGAGACCTACGAGCAGTACTTC.